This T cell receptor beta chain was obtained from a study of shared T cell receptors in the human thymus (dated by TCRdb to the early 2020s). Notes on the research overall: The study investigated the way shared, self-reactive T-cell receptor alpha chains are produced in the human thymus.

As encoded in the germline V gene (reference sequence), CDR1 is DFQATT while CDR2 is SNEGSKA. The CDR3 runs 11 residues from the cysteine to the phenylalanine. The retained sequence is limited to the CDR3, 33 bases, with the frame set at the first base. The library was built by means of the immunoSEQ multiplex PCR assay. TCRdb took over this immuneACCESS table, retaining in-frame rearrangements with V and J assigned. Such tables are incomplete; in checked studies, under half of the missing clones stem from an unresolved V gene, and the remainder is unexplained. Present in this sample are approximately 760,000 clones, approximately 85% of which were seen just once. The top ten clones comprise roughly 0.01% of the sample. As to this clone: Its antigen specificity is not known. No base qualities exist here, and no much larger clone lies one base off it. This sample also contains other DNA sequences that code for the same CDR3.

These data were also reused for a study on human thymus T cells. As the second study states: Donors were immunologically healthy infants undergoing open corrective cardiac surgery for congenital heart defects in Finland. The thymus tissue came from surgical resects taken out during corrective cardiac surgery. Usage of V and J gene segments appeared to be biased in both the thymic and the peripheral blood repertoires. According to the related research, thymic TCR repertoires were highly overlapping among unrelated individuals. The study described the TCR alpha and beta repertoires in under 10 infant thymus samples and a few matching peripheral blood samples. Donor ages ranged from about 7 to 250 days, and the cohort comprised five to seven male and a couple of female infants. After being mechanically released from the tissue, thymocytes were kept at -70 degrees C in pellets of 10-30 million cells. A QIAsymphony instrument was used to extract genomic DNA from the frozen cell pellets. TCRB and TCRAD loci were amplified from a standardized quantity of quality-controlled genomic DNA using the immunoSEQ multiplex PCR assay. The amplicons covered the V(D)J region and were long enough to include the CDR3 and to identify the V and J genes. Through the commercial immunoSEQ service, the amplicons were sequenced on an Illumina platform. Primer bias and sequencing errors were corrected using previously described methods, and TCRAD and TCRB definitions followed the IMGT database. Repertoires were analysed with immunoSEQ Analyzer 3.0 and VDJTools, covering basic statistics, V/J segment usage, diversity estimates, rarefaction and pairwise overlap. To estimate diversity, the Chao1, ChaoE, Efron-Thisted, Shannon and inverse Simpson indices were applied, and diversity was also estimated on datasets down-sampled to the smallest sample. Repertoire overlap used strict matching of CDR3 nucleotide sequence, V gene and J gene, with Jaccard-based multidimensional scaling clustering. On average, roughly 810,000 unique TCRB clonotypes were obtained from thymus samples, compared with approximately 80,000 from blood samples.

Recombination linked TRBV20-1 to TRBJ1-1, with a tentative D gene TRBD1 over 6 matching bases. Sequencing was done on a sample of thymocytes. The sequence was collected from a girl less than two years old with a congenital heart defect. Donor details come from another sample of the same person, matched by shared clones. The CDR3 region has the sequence CRGQGNTEAFF. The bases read TGCAGGGGACAAGGAAACACTGAAGCTTTCTTT.